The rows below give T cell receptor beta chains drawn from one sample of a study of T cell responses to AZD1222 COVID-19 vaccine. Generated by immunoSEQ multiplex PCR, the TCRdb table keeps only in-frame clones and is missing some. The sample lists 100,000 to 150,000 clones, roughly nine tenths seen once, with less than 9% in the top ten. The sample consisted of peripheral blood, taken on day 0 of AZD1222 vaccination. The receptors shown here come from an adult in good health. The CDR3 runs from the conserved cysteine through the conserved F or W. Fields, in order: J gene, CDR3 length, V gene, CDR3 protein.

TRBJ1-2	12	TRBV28	CASRYPNYGYTF
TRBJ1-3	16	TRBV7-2	CASSSGTGFSGNTIYF
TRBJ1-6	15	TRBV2	CASSDRPGGNSPLHF
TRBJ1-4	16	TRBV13	CASSSPAQQGSEKLFF
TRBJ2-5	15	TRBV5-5	CASSLEGGAGETQYF
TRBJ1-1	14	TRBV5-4	CASSLWGSGIEAFF
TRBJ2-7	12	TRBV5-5	CASSLMGGEQYF
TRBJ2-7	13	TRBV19	CASSDTAGDEQYF
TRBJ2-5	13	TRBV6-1	CASSEGGGETQYF
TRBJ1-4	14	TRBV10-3	CAISDPTANEKLFF
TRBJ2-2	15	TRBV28	CASSFVFGGIGELFF
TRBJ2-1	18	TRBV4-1	CASSQDTPQGLTESEQFF
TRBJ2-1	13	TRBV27	CASSLRGGNEQFF
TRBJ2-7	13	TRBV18	CASSPGLSYEQYF
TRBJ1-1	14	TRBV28	CASSLVQANTEAFF
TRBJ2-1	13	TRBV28	CASSLYRDNEQFF
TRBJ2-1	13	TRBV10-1	CASSETSYNEQFF
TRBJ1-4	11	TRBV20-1	CSASEVEKLFF
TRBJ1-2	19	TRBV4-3	CASSQDLGDSSIIHYGYTF
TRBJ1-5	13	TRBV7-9	CASSSGQYQPQHF
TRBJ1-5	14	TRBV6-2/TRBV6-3	CASSYGGSNQPQHF
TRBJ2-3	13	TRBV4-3	CASSQDFGDTQYF
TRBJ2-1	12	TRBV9	CASSLAVDEQFF
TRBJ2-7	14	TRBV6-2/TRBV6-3	CASSYSSAPYEQYF
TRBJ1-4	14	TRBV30	CAWSHTLGGEKLFF
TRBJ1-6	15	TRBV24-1	CATSDLPGIKSPLHF
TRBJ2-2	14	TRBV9	CASSVKGYTGELFF
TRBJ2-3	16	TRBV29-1	CSVDEGWGAITDTQYF
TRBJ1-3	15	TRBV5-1	CASSAQGGLGNTIYF
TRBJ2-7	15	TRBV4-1	CASSSIAGPAYEQYF
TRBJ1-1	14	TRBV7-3	CASSLTASATEAFF
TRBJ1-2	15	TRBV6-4	CASSQVALSNYGYTF
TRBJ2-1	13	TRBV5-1	CASSLVRYNEQFF
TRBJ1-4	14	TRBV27	CASRGDPAGEKLFF
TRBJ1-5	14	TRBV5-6	CASSLGQFNQPQHF
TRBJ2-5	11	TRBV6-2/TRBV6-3	CASSYLETQYF
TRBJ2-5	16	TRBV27	CASSLSSGGVEETQYF
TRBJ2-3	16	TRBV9	CASSVEGGWELDTQYF
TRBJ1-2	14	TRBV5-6	CASSSGTANYGYTF
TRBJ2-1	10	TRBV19	CASSGNEQFF
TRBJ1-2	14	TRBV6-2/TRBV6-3	CASTPGDRSYGYTF
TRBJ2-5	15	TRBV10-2	CASSGPDSHVSAQYF
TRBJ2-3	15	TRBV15	CATSRVSGGVDTQYF
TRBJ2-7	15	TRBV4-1	CASSQARQGMSEQYF
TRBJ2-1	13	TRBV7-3	CASSFHSNNEQFF
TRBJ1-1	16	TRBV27	CASSLLYTLGNPEAFF
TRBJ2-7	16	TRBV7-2	CASSLFGTGLSYEQYF
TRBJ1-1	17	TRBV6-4	CASSDSLGGQGVPEAFF
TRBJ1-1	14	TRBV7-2	CASSLGGYRTEAFF
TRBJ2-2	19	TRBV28	CASSPNSGGQGLMAGELFF
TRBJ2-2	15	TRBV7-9	CASSLEDRGTGELFF
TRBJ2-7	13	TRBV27	CASSPSQPDEQYF
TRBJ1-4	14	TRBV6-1	CASSDGTANEKLFF
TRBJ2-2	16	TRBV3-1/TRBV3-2	CASSHSTGGRTGELFF
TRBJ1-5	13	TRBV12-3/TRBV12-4	CASSLVPNQPQHF
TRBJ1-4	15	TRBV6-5	CASSLNSAEDEKLFF
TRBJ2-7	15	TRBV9	CASSPEGTGGHEQYF
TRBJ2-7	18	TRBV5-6	CASSLWQGAFLGPYEQYF
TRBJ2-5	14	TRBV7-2	CASSPQGSGETQYF
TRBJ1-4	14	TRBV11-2	CASSLGGRGEKLFF